This TCR beta chain was documented in a study of cytomegalovirus exposure and HLA in healthy donors. Study findings and constraints: Solely CMV serostatus was available to characterize immune exposure. It was about 150 TCR beta chains that were listed as cytomegalovirus-associated. In presence/absence analyses, roughly uniform sequencing depth across donors was assumed.

The primer mix had 60 Vbeta and 13 Jbeta primers. The data were produced by immunoSEQ multiplex PCR, yet TCRdb's version contains in-frame clones alone and is incomplete. Among 130,000 or so clones, around nine tenths were seen once, and the ten largest hold 4.5% to 6.5%. CDR3 length: 16 residues. The germline gives CDR1 KGHSH, CDR2 LQKENI. Comment on this clone: Its antigen is unknown.

The TCR was taken from a woman younger than 45 in good health and CMV-seronegative. The J gene is TRBJ2-5, the V gene TRBV18; 7 bases are a match to TRBD1. The J call may be wrong; the DNA end is better matched by TRBJ2-7. The material sequenced was PBMCs. The chain's CDR3 is CASSNTGTALAYEQYF. The CDR3 DNA reads TGTGCCAGCTCAAATACTGGGACAGCCCTAGCCTACGAGCAGTACTTC.